These T cell receptor beta chains were read from a single sample in a study of cytomegalovirus exposure and HLA in healthy donors. Data came from immunoSEQ multiplex PCR; TCRdb stores just in-frame clones and leaves some out. The sample carries about 99,000 clones, less than 85% recorded once. The sequenced sample was PBMCs. These receptors all stem from a woman between 18 and 29 years old in good health and CMV-seropositive. CDR3s include the opening cysteine and the closing phenylalanine or tryptophan. D genes are given only for firm matches. For some rows the clone size is stated as once, few or many, or as a class when expanded; others skip it.

D	size	V	J	CDR3	DNA
TRBD1	.	TRBV6-5	TRBJ2-7	CASSYSRQGRYEQYF	TGTGCCAGCAGTTACTCGAGACAGGGGCGGTACGAGCAGTACTTC
.	once	TRBV10-3	TRBJ2-2	CATGVNGMNTGELFF	TGTGCCACCGGAGTAAACGGGATGAACACCGGGGAGCTGTTTTTT
.	.	TRBV28	TRBJ2-3	CASRLGVGSTDTQYF	TGTGCCAGCAGGCTCGGGGTTGGCAGCACAGATACGCAGTATTTT
TRBD2	.	TRBV19	TRBJ2-7	CASRMVAGGIYEQYF	TGTGCCAGTAGAATGGTCGCGGGAGGGATCTACGAGCAGTACTTC
TRBD2	.	TRBV13	TRBJ2-1	CASSTGRLRDNEQFF	TGTGCCAGCAGCACCGGGAGGCTCCGCGACAATGAGCAGTTCTTC
TRBD1	.	TRBV28	TRBJ2-7	CASSRPGQGTYEQYF	TGTGCCAGCAGTCGTCCGGGACAGGGGACCTACGAGCAGTACTTC
.	.	TRBV10-3	TRBJ1-3	CAISALERPGNTIYF	TGTGCCATCAGTGCGCTGGAGCGACCTGGAAACACCATATATTTT
.	.	TRBV13	TRBJ2-7	CASSTGQGGPNEQYF	TGTGCCAGCAGCACCGGACAAGGGGGTCCAAACGAGCAGTACTTC
TRBD1	.	TRBV6-5	TRBJ1-5	CASSLTGSGDQPQHF	TGTGCCAGCAGTCTGACAGGGAGTGGCGATCAGCCCCAGCATTTT
.	.	TRBV6-6	TRBJ1-2	CASSPVSYGYTF	TGTGCCAGCAGCCCAGTCTCCTATGGCTACACCTTC
.	.	TRBV4-2	TRBJ2-3	CASSHLLNSVTDTQYF	TGTGCCAGCAGCCACCTTTTGAATAGTGTCACAGATACGCAGTATTTT
TRBD1	.	TRBV5-6	TRBJ1-3	CASSLAGGGNTIYF	TGTGCCAGCAGCTTGGCAGGGGGCGGAAACACCATATATTTT
.	.	TRBV5-1	TRBJ1-4	CASTFDLAGGEKLFF	TGCGCCAGCACCTTTGACCTCGCTGGAGGCGAAAAACTGTTTTTT
TRBD2	.	TRBV10-3	TRBJ2-5	CAIGDGRARETQYF	TGTGCCATCGGTGACGGGAGGGCCAGAGAGACCCAGTACTTC
.	.	TRBV5-6	TRBJ2-7	CASSLPGLEQYF	TGTGCCAGCAGCTTGCCTGGGCTGGAGCAGTACTTC
.	once	TRBV20-1	TRBJ1-1	CSASSGAEAFF	TGCAGTGCTAGTTCAGGGGCTGAAGCTTTCTTT